This TCR beta chain originates from a study of cytomegalovirus exposure and HLA in healthy donors. For the study at large: Per a later analysis, the approximately 690 first-cohort and approximately 120 validation repertoires shared one platform.

Measured with immunoSEQ multiplex PCR; TCRdb has only the in-frame clones, and not every one. This table holds about 150,000 clones, approximately 90% found once. This CDR3 comprises 16 residues. Germline CDR1 reads SQVTM; CDR2 reads ANQGSEA. Losses at the gene ends were 8 bases for V and 6 bases for J; bases not matched to a gene: 21. The TCR sequence derives from a man younger than 35 in good health and CMV-seronegative. J is TRBJ2-7 and V is TRBV29-1; 8 nucleotides agree with TRBD1. The sample consisted of PBMCs. CDR3 region: CSTLGHLTGVLSEQYF. CDR3 nucleotides: TGCAGCACCCTTGGACACTTGACAGGGGTGCTCAGCGAGCAGTACTTC.